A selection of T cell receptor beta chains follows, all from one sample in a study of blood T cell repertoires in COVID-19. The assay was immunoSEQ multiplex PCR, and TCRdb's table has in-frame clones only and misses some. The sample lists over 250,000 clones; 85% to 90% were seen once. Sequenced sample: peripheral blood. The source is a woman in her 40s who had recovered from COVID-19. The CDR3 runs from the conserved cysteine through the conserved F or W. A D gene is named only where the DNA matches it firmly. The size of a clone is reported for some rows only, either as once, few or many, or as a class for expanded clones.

CDR3 DNA: TGTGCCAGCAGCTCCATGGCCGAAGCTTTCTTT
CDR3 protein: CASSSMAEAFF
D gene: -
J gene: TRBJ1-1
V gene: TRBV5-6
clone size: -

CDR3 DNA: TGCGCCAGCAGCTTGGACAGCCCCCGGGAGCTGTTTTTT
CDR3 protein: CASSLDSPRELFF
D gene: -
J gene: TRBJ2-2
V gene: TRBV5-1
clone size: -

CDR3 DNA: TGTGCCAGCAGTTACACCCCGGCCGGCCGGGGGGAGACCCAGTACTTC
CDR3 protein: CASSYTPAGRGETQYF
D gene: -
J gene: TRBJ2-5
V gene: TRBV6-2/TRBV6-3
clone size: -

CDR3 DNA: TGCGCCAGCAGCTTTAGCCGGGGACAGGGGATTTTAACTAATGAAAAACTGTTTTTT
CDR3 protein: CASSFSRGQGILTNEKLFF
D gene: TRBD1
J gene: TRBJ1-4
V gene: TRBV5-1
clone size: -

CDR3 DNA: TGCGCCAGCAGCCCTATGAGAGCGGGGGGTCCTTACTACAATGAGCAGTTCTTC
CDR3 protein: CASSPMRAGGPYYNEQFF
D gene: TRBD2
J gene: TRBJ2-1
V gene: TRBV5-1
clone size: -

CDR3 DNA: TGTGCCAGCAGCTGGGGACAGGGGATCCAGAAGAACTATGGCTACACCTTC
CDR3 protein: CASSWGQGIQKNYGYTF
D gene: TRBD1
J gene: TRBJ1-2
V gene: TRBV7-2
clone size: -

CDR3 DNA: TGTGCCAGCAGTTACTCTCGAGGAAACTATGGCTACACCTTC
CDR3 protein: CASSYSRGNYGYTF
D gene: -
J gene: TRBJ1-2
V gene: TRBV6-5
clone size: -

CDR3 DNA: TGCGCCAGCAGCTTGACCACGGCCTACGAGCAGTACTTC
CDR3 protein: CASSLTTAYEQYF
D gene: -
J gene: TRBJ2-7
V gene: TRBV5-1
clone size: -

CDR3 DNA: TGTGCCAGCACGTTACTAACTGGGAATTCACCCCTCCACTTT
CDR3 protein: CASTLLTGNSPLHF
D gene: -
J gene: TRBJ1-6
V gene: TRBV2
clone size: -

CDR3 DNA: TGTGCCAGCACTCCCGGGGGAGGGGCTGGAAACACCATATATTTT
CDR3 protein: CASTPGGGAGNTIYF
D gene: -
J gene: TRBJ1-3
V gene: TRBV28
clone size: -

CDR3 DNA: TGTGCCAGCAGCTCCGGACAGGGGGTCGTAGGGGATACTGAAGCTTTCTTT
CDR3 protein: CASSSGQGVVGDTEAFF
D gene: TRBD1
J gene: TRBJ1-1
V gene: TRBV7-9
clone size: -

CDR3 DNA: TGCGCCAGCAGCCAGGCAAATATTCTAGCGGCCTCCTACAATGAGCAGTTCTTC
CDR3 protein: CASSQANILAASYNEQFF
D gene: TRBD2
J gene: TRBJ2-1
V gene: TRBV4-1
clone size: -

CDR3 DNA: TGTGCCAGCTCACCAGGGACAGCGAACACCGGGGAGCTGTTTTTT
CDR3 protein: CASSPGTANTGELFF
D gene: TRBD1
J gene: TRBJ2-2
V gene: TRBV18
clone size: -

CDR3 DNA: TGTGCCAGCAGCTTGACGGGCGGGGGCGGCTCTGGCTACACCTTC
CDR3 protein: CASSLTGGGGSGYTF
D gene: -
J gene: TRBJ1-2
V gene: TRBV5-5
clone size: -

CDR3 DNA: TGTGCCAGCAGCCGGGAGGACGGCTCACCCCTCCACTTT
CDR3 protein: CASSREDGSPLHF
D gene: -
J gene: TRBJ1-6
V gene: TRBV7-9
clone size: -

CDR3 DNA: TGTGCCAGCTCAGAGTTCAGCAATCAGCCCCAGCATTTT
CDR3 protein: CASSEFSNQPQHF
D gene: -
J gene: TRBJ1-5
V gene: TRBV18
clone size: -

CDR3 DNA: TGTGCCATCAGTGCGGGACAAGGTACGCAGTATTTT
CDR3 protein: CAISAGQGTQYF
D gene: -
J gene: TRBJ2-3
V gene: TRBV10-3
clone size: -

CDR3 DNA: TGTGCCAGCAGCCCAGGACAGCAAGAGACCCAGTACTTC
CDR3 protein: CASSPGQQETQYF
D gene: -
J gene: TRBJ2-5
V gene: TRBV5-6
clone size: -

CDR3 DNA: TGTGCCAGCTCCCCCTCTGGCACAGATACGCAGTATTTT
CDR3 protein: CASSPSGTDTQYF
D gene: -
J gene: TRBJ2-3
V gene: TRBV6-5
clone size: -

CDR3 DNA: TGTGCCAGCAGCCCTCTGGGGCAGGGTCACACCGGGGAGCTGTTTTTT
CDR3 protein: CASSPLGQGHTGELFF
D gene: -
J gene: TRBJ2-2
V gene: TRBV13
clone size: -

CDR3 DNA: TGCGCCAGCAGCTCCCTAAGCGAGCAGTACTTC
CDR3 protein: CASSSLSEQYF
D gene: -
J gene: TRBJ2-7
V gene: TRBV5-1
clone size: -

CDR3 DNA: TGTGCCAGCAGCTTAGACGCCGGCAGGAGGAATGAAAAACTGTTTTTT
CDR3 protein: CASSLDAGRRNEKLFF
D gene: -
J gene: TRBJ1-4
V gene: TRBV11-2
clone size: -

CDR3 DNA: TGCGCCAGCAGCCTGACAGACACTAATGAAAAACTGTTTTTT
CDR3 protein: CASSLTDTNEKLFF
D gene: -
J gene: TRBJ1-4
V gene: TRBV4-1
clone size: -

CDR3 DNA: TGTGCCAGCAGTTACTGGGGCCTCCCGGATACGCAGTATTTT
CDR3 protein: CASSYWGLPDTQYF
D gene: -
J gene: TRBJ2-3
V gene: TRBV6-2/TRBV6-3
clone size: -

CDR3 DNA: TGCGCCAGCAACCTTGGGACAGGATTAACCTACGAGCAGTACTTC
CDR3 protein: CASNLGTGLTYEQYF
D gene: TRBD1
J gene: TRBJ2-7
V gene: TRBV5-1
clone size: -

CDR3 DNA: TGTGCCAGCAGTGGCCATGACAGGGAAGAGACCCAGTACTTC
CDR3 protein: CASSGHDREETQYF
D gene: TRBD1
J gene: TRBJ2-5
V gene: TRBV6-2/TRBV6-3
clone size: -

CDR3 DNA: TGTGCCATCAGTCAGGGGGCTGCTAACTATGGCTACACCTTC
CDR3 protein: CAISQGAANYGYTF
D gene: TRBD1
J gene: TRBJ1-2
V gene: TRBV10-3
clone size: -

CDR3 DNA: TGTGCCAGCAGTGACCGGGACAGGGGCCCGGGGCCCCAGCATTTT
CDR3 protein: CASSDRDRGPGPQHF
D gene: TRBD1
J gene: TRBJ1-5
V gene: TRBV27
clone size: -

CDR3 DNA: TGTGCCAGCAGCTTGGAGGCGGCCATATATTTT
CDR3 protein: CASSLEAAIYF
D gene: -
J gene: TRBJ1-3
V gene: TRBV13
clone size: -

CDR3 DNA: TGCGCCAGCAGCCAAGATCGGGGGGAAGAGACCCAGTACTTC
CDR3 protein: CASSQDRGEETQYF
D gene: TRBD2
J gene: TRBJ2-5
V gene: TRBV4-3
clone size: -

CDR3 DNA: TGTGCCAGCAGCCAAGGACAGACACCCCTCCACTTT
CDR3 protein: CASSQGQTPLHF
D gene: -
J gene: TRBJ1-6
V gene: TRBV7-9
clone size: -

CDR3 DNA: TGTGCCAGCAGCTACGGGGAACTCTCTGGGGCCAACGTCCTGACTTTC
CDR3 protein: CASSYGELSGANVLTF
D gene: -
J gene: TRBJ2-6
V gene: TRBV5-8
clone size: once

CDR3 DNA: TGTGCCAGCAGTCTCCGGACAGGCCTCGAGCAGTACTTC
CDR3 protein: CASSLRTGLEQYF
D gene: TRBD1
J gene: TRBJ2-7
V gene: TRBV25-1
clone size: -

CDR3 DNA: TGTGCCAGCAGCCAAGGAGGAAAAGGGGGCTATGAGCAGTTCTTC
CDR3 protein: CASSQGGKGGYEQFF
D gene: TRBD1
J gene: TRBJ2-1
V gene: TRBV14
clone size: -

CDR3 DNA: TGTGCCAGCAGTTACGGGGGAGCGGGGCACGGAAACACCATATATTTT
CDR3 protein: CASSYGGAGHGNTIYF
D gene: -
J gene: TRBJ1-3
V gene: TRBV6-5
clone size: -

CDR3 DNA: TGCGCCAGCAGCTGGCAGGGGGATCAGCCCCAGCATTTT
CDR3 protein: CASSWQGDQPQHF
D gene: TRBD1
J gene: TRBJ1-5
V gene: TRBV5-1
clone size: -

CDR3 DNA: TGTGCCAGCAGCCCCCAGACAGGAGGAGGTAATGAAAAACTGTTTTTT
CDR3 protein: CASSPQTGGGNEKLFF
D gene: -
J gene: TRBJ1-4
V gene: TRBV7-2
clone size: -

CDR3 DNA: TGTGCCAGCAGCCCGTTTGGACGGGGAAGCTCCTACAATGAGCAGTTCTTC
CDR3 protein: CASSPFGRGSSYNEQFF
D gene: -
J gene: TRBJ2-1
V gene: TRBV27
clone size: -

CDR3 DNA: TGTGCCAGCAGTGAAAACCGGGGGTACAGTATCTATGGCTACACCTTC
CDR3 protein: CASSENRGYSIYGYTF
D gene: -
J gene: TRBJ1-2
V gene: TRBV6-1
clone size: -

CDR3 DNA: TGTGCCAGCAGCCCAGGACTAGCGGGGCCCCCCGGGGAGCTGTTTTTT
CDR3 protein: CASSPGLAGPPGELFF
D gene: TRBD2
J gene: TRBJ2-2
V gene: TRBV5-4
clone size: -

CDR3 DNA: TGTGCCAGCAGTTATGCAGGCCCCAATCAGCCCCAGCATTTT
CDR3 protein: CASSYAGPNQPQHF
D gene: -
J gene: TRBJ1-5
V gene: TRBV6-2/TRBV6-3
clone size: -

CDR3 DNA: TGCAGCGTGCAACCTCCAGGGGAGACCCAGTACTTC
CDR3 protein: CSVQPPGETQYF
D gene: -
J gene: TRBJ2-5
V gene: TRBV29-1
clone size: -

CDR3 DNA: TGTGCCAGCAGTGAGGGGCCAAGCTACGAGCAGTACTTC
CDR3 protein: CASSEGPSYEQYF
D gene: -
J gene: TRBJ2-7
V gene: TRBV2
clone size: -

CDR3 DNA: TGTGCCAGCAGCTCCAAATCGGGAGATACGCAGTATTTT
CDR3 protein: CASSSKSGDTQYF
D gene: -
J gene: TRBJ2-3
V gene: TRBV7-2
clone size: -

CDR3 DNA: TGTGCCAGCAGCCCCGGGGAATCTGGAAACACCATATATTTT
CDR3 protein: CASSPGESGNTIYF
D gene: -
J gene: TRBJ1-3
V gene: TRBV5-5
clone size: -

CDR3 DNA: TGTGCCAGCAGCTTCAATAGATTCGGGGAGCTGTTTTTT
CDR3 protein: CASSFNRFGELFF
D gene: -
J gene: TRBJ2-2
V gene: TRBV7-2
clone size: once

CDR3 DNA: TGTGCCAGCAGCAAAAAAAGCCGGGAGTTCCGGGGGTTGAAGGCTGAAGCTTTCTTT
CDR3 protein: CASSKKSREFRGLKAEAFF
D gene: -
J gene: TRBJ1-1
V gene: TRBV21-1
clone size: -

CDR3 DNA: TGTGCAAGTCGCTTAAATAGCGGGGCCGACTACGAGCAGTACTTC
CDR3 protein: CASRLNSGADYEQYF
D gene: -
J gene: TRBJ2-7
V gene: TRBV12-2
clone size: -

CDR3 DNA: TGTGCCAGCTCACCGGACAGGGGGAGAGACACCATATATTTT
CDR3 protein: CASSPDRGRDTIYF
D gene: TRBD1
J gene: TRBJ1-3
V gene: TRBV18
clone size: -

CDR3 DNA: TGCAGTGCTTCTAAAGTTGAAGCTTTCTTT
CDR3 protein: CSASKVEAFF
D gene: -
J gene: TRBJ1-1
V gene: TRBV20-1
clone size: -

CDR3 DNA: TGTGCCAGCAGCCTTTTACTCGAGCAGTTCTTC
CDR3 protein: CASSLLLEQFF
D gene: -
J gene: TRBJ2-1
V gene: TRBV7-9
clone size: -

CDR3 DNA: TGTGCCAGCAAATTCCAGGGGGTGGGAGATACGCAGTATTTT
CDR3 protein: CASKFQGVGDTQYF
D gene: TRBD1
J gene: TRBJ2-3
V gene: TRBV5-5
clone size: -

CDR3 DNA: TGCGCCAGCAGCTTGGAGTCGGCAGGGGGAGCAGATACGCAGTATTTT
CDR3 protein: CASSLESAGGADTQYF
D gene: TRBD1
J gene: TRBJ2-3
V gene: TRBV5-1
clone size: once

CDR3 DNA: TGTGCCAGCAGCTTAATTGGGACAGGGATGACTGAAGCTTTCTTT
CDR3 protein: CASSLIGTGMTEAFF
D gene: TRBD1
J gene: TRBJ1-1
V gene: TRBV7-3
clone size: -

CDR3 DNA: TGCGCCAGCAGCCGGGACAGGGACAGCTCCTATAATTCACCCCTCCACTTT
CDR3 protein: CASSRDRDSSYNSPLHF
D gene: TRBD1
J gene: TRBJ1-6
V gene: TRBV23-1
clone size: -

CDR3 DNA: TGTGCCAGCAGCGTAGTAGCGGGGGGCACAGATACGCAGTATTTT
CDR3 protein: CASSVVAGGTDTQYF
D gene: TRBD2
J gene: TRBJ2-3
V gene: TRBV9
clone size: -

CDR3 DNA: TGTGCCAGCAGCTCCACAGGGTCCTATGGCTACACCTTC
CDR3 protein: CASSSTGSYGYTF
D gene: -
J gene: TRBJ1-2
V gene: TRBV5-6
clone size: -

CDR3 DNA: TGTGCCAGCAGCAAAGCGGAGGCCGGGGTGGCTGAAGCTTTCTTT
CDR3 protein: CASSKAEAGVAEAFF
D gene: -
J gene: TRBJ1-1
V gene: TRBV21-1
clone size: -

CDR3 DNA: TGTGCCAGCAGCTTAATCGAGAGCTCCTACGAGCAGTACTTC
CDR3 protein: CASSLIESSYEQYF
D gene: -
J gene: TRBJ2-7
V gene: TRBV7-9
clone size: -